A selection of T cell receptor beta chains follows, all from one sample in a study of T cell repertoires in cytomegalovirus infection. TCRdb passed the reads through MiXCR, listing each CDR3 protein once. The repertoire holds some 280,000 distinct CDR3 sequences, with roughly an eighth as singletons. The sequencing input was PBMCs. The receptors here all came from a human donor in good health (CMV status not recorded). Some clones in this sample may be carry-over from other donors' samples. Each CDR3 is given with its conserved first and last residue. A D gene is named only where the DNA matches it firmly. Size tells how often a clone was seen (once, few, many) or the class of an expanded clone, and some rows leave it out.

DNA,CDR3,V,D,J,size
TGTGCCAGGCCCCGGACAGGGTCCTACAATGAGCAGTTCTTC,CARPRTGSYNEQFF,TRBV27,TRBD1,TRBJ2-1,few
TGTGCCAGCAGCTTAAAGAGGACCGGGGAGCTGTTTTTT,CASSLKRTGELFF,TRBV7-3,-,TRBJ2-2,once
TGCAGCGTTGATATTCGACCAGACGAGCAGTACTTC,CSVDIRPDEQYF,TRBV29-1,-,TRBJ2-7,many
TGTGCCAGCAGACCGATCCGTGGGAGCCTGTTTTTT,CASRPIRGSLFF,TRBV12-3/TRBV12-4,-,TRBJ2-2,-
TGTGCCAGCGGATTCTTAGCGGGAGGCACCGGGGAGCTGTTTTTT,CASGFLAGGTGELFF,TRBV28,TRBD2,TRBJ2-2,-
TGTGCCAGCAGCTTAGGGGTAGGTCCGAGGGGCGAGGTGGGGACTGAAGCTTTCTTT,CASSLGVGPRGEVGTEAFF,TRBV7-2,-,TRBJ1-1,many
TGTGCCATCAGACCTGACAGGGTCGATGGCTACACCTTC,CAIRPDRVDGYTF,TRBV10-3,TRBD1,TRBJ1-2,few
TGTGCCAGCAGCGGGGGGACAGGGCGGGCCTATGGCTACACCTTC,CASSGGTGRAYGYTF,TRBV7-9,TRBD1,TRBJ1-2,few
TGCAGCGTTGTCCGTTCTTTGCCGATACTCTCGAAATATGGTGAGCAGTTCTTC,CSVVRSLPILSKYGEQFF,TRBV29-1,-,TRBJ2-1,-
TGTGCCAGCAGTTTACTAGCGGCAGATACGCAGTATTTT,CASSLLAADTQYF,TRBV12-3/TRBV12-4,TRBD2,TRBJ2-3,many
TGTGCCAGCAGCGCGGACAGGGGATCGCGCGGCTACACCTTC,CASSADRGSRGYTF,TRBV7-2,TRBD1,TRBJ1-2,many
TGTGCCAGCAGCTTAGTGGCGGCCGGGGTTTCACCCCTCCACTTT,CASSLVAAGVSPLHF,TRBV7-9,-,TRBJ1-6,few
TGTGCCAGCAGTGGAACACAGGGGTGGGAAGAAGCTTTCTTT,CASSGTQGWEEAFF,TRBV25-1,TRBD1,TRBJ1-1,many
TGCAGTGCTAGTCGTCGACAGGGCGAAAATCAGCCCCAGCATTTT,CSASRRQGENQPQHF,TRBV20-1,TRBD1,TRBJ1-5,-
TGTGCCAGCAGCTTAGGCGGCAAGGGAACGCATGGCTACACCTTC,CASSLGGKGTHGYTF,TRBV11-2,-,TRBJ1-2,-
TGTGCCAGCATGATGGGGAACACCGGGGAGCTGTTTTTT,CASMMGNTGELFF,TRBV10-3,-,TRBJ2-2,-
TGTGCCAGTAGTACCAGGGACAGCTACGAGCAGTACTTC,CASSTRDSYEQYF,TRBV19,TRBD1,TRBJ2-7,few
TGTGCCAGCAGCTTAGTAACTGAGACCTACGAGCAGTACTTC,CASSLVTETYEQYF,TRBV7-2,-,TRBJ2-7,medium-sized
TGTGCCAGCAGCCCCTTCGGGGGCGCGGGGTTGGACACTGAAGCTTTCTTT,CASSPFGGAGLDTEAFF,TRBV7-6,-,TRBJ1-1,many
TGTGCCAGCAGCTTGAGTCCGGGACAGCTCACCACTGAAGCTTTCTTT,CASSLSPGQLTTEAFF,TRBV5-5,TRBD1,TRBJ1-1,-
TGCAGCGTTGATCTCTCAGGCGAGCAGGGGCAGTTCTTC,CSVDLSGEQGQFF,TRBV29-1,-,TRBJ2-1,-
TGTGCCAGCAGCTTGGCCGGGGGGGGCGATGAGCAGTTCTTC,CASSLAGGGDEQFF,TRBV7-2,TRBD2,TRBJ2-1,many
TGCAGTGCTAGAGGTCGTAGTAGCGGGAGCTCCTACGAGCAGTACTTC,CSARGRSSGSSYEQYF,TRBV20-1,TRBD2,TRBJ2-7,few
TGTGCCAGCAGCTTAATCGGGGGGAGAGGTAGTCGGCAGTATTTT,CASSLIGGRGSRQYF,TRBV7-3,TRBD2,TRBJ2-3,few
TGCAGTGCATCCGGACGAGATGACTACGAGCAGTACTTC,CSASGRDDYEQYF,TRBV20-1,-,TRBJ2-7,few
TGCAGTGCCCCATTCCCGACTAGCGGGAGGATAGGGAATGAGCAGTTCTTC,CSAPFPTSGRIGNEQFF,TRBV20-1,TRBD2,TRBJ2-1,many
TGTGCCAGCAGCTCGACCCGGGGACAGGGTGACACTGAAGCTTTCTTT,CASSSTRGQGDTEAFF,TRBV7-3,TRBD1,TRBJ1-1,-